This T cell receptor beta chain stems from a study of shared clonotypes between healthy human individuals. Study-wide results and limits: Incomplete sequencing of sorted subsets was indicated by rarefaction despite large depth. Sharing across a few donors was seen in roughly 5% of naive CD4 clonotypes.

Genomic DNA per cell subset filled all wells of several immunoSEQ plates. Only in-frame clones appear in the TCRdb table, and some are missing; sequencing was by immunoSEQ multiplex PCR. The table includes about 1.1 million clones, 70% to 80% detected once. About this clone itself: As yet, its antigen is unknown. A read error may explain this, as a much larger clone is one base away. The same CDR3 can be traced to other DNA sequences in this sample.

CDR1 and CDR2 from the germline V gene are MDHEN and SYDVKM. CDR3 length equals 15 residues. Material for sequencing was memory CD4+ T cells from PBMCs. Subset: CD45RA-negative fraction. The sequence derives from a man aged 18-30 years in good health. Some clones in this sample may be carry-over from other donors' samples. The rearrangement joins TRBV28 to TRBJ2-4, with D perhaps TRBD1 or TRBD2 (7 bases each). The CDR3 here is CASSGLQGTKNIQYF. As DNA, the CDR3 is TGTGCCAGCAGTGGACTACAGGGGACTAAAAACATTCAGTACTTT.